The 10 T cell receptor beta chains below all came from one sample that was sequenced in a study of T cell repertoires in cytomegalovirus infection. TCRdb reprocessed the reads with MiXCR, giving one entry per CDR3 protein. The data show around 740,000 distinct CDR3 sequences, 35% seen once. Sample: PBMCs. These receptor sequences come from a human donor in good health (CMV status not recorded). Some clones in this sample may be carry-over from other donors' samples.

This clonotype was counted at least ten times. The V and J genes are TRBV7-8 and TRBJ2-3; possibly TRBD1 for D (5 bases). Germline-derived CDR1 and CDR2 are SGHVS and FQNEAQ. Trimming took off 5 bases at V and 0 bases at J, with 18 bases between the two ends. CDR3 length: 17 residues. CDR3 coding DNA: TGTGCCAGCAGCGTCTCTAGGGGCCCCGCGAGCACAGATACGCAGTATTTT. It encodes CASSVSRGPASTDTQYF.

This chain connects TRBV6-5 to TRBJ1-1, with 8 bases aligning to TRBD1. The V and J ends lost 6 bases and 0 bases, in that order; junction bases with no gene match: 18. From germline, CDR1 is MNHEY and CDR2 SVGAGI. The CDR3 has 19 amino acids. The CDR3 DNA reads TGTGCCAGCAGAGGACAGGGAAAAGGCGTTGCGAGGATGAACACTGAAGCTTTCTTT. This sequence encodes CASRGQGKGVARMNTEAFF.

The J gene is TRBJ1-2, the V gene TRBV7-3; D not certain. CDR1 SGHTA and CDR2 FQGTGA come from the germline V gene. Trimming took off 1 base at V and 8 bases at J, with 11 bases between the two ends. The CDR3 sequence is 13 residues long. CDR3 amino acids: CASSLRRLEGYTF. The CDR3 DNA reads TGTGCCAGCAGCTTAAGGAGACTGGAAGGCTACACCTTC.

The genes are TRBV28 and TRBJ2-7; 10 bases are shared with TRBD1. Germline V gene lookup returns CDR1 MDHEN and CDR2 SYDVKM. Germline trimming cut 6 bases from V and 2 bases from J; bases unmatched to any gene: 4. The CDR3 extends over 14 amino acids. In DNA, the CDR3 is TGTGCCAGCAGGGGACAGGGGAATCCCTACGAGCAGTACTTC. Its translation is CASRGQGNPYEQYF.

The table lists this clonotype with many counts. The junction departs from the called germline gene at one end, perhaps through a read error. The chain has TRBV5-1 and TRBJ1-1; D call uncertain. CDR3 length: 14 amino acids. The germline V gene has CDR1 SGHRS and CDR2 YFSETQ. CDR3 nucleotide sequence: TGTGCCAGCAGCTTAGCCGCGGGGAACACTGAAGCTTTCTTT. The encoded protein is CASSLAAGNTEAFF.

CDR3 DNA: TGCAGCGCTGGGACGGCAAAAATCTATGGCTACACCTTC. Protein: CSAGTAKIYGYTF. The rearrangement links TRBV29-1 to TRBJ1-2, with D tentatively TRBD1 (5 bases). CDR3 size: 13 residues. V was clipped by 7 bases and J by 4 bases, with 16 bases between them. CDR1 and CDR2 (germline): SQVTM, ANQGSEA. Variable domain in full (rest from reference TRBV29-1 and TRBJ1-2): SAVISQKPSRDICQRGTSLTIQCQVDSQVTMMFWYRQQPGQSLTLIATANQGSEATYESGFVIDKFPISRPNLTFSTLTVSNMSPEDSSIYLCSAGTAKIYGYTFGSGTRLTVV.

For this clonotype: No conserved phenylalanine or tryptophan is present at the end of the CDR3, so a read error is the likely explanation. The rearrangement uses TRBV5-5 and TRBJ2-7; 10 nucleotides match TRBD2. The CDR3 spans 17 residues. CDR1 is SGHKS and CDR2 is YYEKEE in the germline V gene (reference sequence). With 3 bases clipped from V and 5 bases from J, the junction kept 14 bases outside the gene matches. The CDR3 loop reads CASSYRDSGRVPHEQYL. In DNA, the CDR3 is TGTGCCAGCAGCTACCGGGACAGCGGGAGGGTCCCCCACGAGCAGTACTTA.

The chain has TRBV28 and TRBJ1-2; tentative D call: TRBD1 (6 bases). Germline-derived CDR1 and CDR2 are MDHEN and SYDVKM. V was cut by 6 bases and J by 5 bases, with 16 bases left in between. This CDR3 comprises 14 residues. CDR3 nucleotide sequence: TGTGCCAGCAGACAAACGGGGGGCGGGTATGGCTACACCTTC. This codes for CASRQTGGGYGYTF.

This clonotype was seen only once. V and J are TRBV6-1 and TRBJ1-1, with D unclear. Germline V gives CDR1 MNHNS, CDR2 SASEGT. V lost 5 bases to trimming and J lost 1 base, with 14 bases between them. CDR3 length: 15 residues. DNA for the CDR3: TGTGCCAGCAGTTATCGGTCAACACAGAACACTGAAGCTTTCTTT. Translating it yields CASSYRSTQNTEAFF.

V gene TRBV6-6 combines with J gene TRBJ2-7; 8 bases are shared with TRBD1. Per the germline V gene, CDR1 is MNHNY and CDR2 is SVGAGI (reference sequence). V shed 10 bases, J shed 4 bases, and the junction held 15 bases outside the gene matches. The CDR3 spans 15 residues. The CDR3 DNA reads TGTGCCAACAGAAGCGGACAGGGAAGGGGTTACGAGCAGTACTTC. Residues: CANRSGQGRGYEQYF.